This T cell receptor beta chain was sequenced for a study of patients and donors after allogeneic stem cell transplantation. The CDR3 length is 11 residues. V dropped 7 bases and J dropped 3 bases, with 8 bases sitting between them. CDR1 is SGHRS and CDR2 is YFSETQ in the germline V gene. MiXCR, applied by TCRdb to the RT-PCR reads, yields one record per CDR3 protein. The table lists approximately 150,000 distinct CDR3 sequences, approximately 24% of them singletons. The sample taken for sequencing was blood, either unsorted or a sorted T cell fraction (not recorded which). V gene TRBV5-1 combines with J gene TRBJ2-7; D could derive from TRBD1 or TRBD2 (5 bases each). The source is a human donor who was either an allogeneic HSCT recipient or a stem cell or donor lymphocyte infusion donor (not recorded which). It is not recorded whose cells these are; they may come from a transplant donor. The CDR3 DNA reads TGCGCCAGCGGGACGGGCTACGAGCAGTACTTC. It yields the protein CASGTGYEQYF.